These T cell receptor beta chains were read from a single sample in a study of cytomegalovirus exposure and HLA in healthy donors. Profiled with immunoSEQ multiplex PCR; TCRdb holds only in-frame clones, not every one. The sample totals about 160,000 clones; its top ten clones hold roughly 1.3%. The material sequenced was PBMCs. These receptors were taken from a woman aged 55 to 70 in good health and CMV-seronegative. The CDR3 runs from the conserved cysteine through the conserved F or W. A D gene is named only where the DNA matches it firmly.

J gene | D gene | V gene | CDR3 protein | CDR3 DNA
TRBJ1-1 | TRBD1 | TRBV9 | CASSPRDSPNGAFF | TGTGCCAGCAGCCCCCGGGACAGTCCCAATGGGGCTTTCTTT
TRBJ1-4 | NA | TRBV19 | CASRPQGGTNEKLFF | TGTGCCAGTAGGCCCCAGGGTGGCACTAATGAAAAACTGTTTTTT
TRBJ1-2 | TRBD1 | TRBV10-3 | CAISESQGEVYGYTF | TGTGCCATCAGTGAGTCCCAGGGGGAGGTCTATGGCTACACCTTC
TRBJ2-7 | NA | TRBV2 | CASHNLGGEQYF | TGTGCCAGCCATAACTTAGGGGGAGAGCAGTACTTC
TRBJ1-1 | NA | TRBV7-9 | CASSPPGRGNTEAFF | TGTGCCAGCAGCCCCCCCGGGCGGGGGAACACTGAAGCTTTCTTT
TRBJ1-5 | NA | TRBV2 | CASSWEEGGYSNQPQHF | TGTGCCAGCAGTTGGGAGGAGGGGGGGTATAGCAATCAGCCCCAGCATTTT
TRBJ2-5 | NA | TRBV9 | CASSPQTWVQETQYF | TGTGCCAGCAGCCCCCAGACTTGGGTTCAGGAGACCCAGTACTTC
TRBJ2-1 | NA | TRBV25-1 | CASRAQGTYNEQFF | TGTGCCAGCAGGGCACAGGGCACCTACAATGAGCAGTTCTTC
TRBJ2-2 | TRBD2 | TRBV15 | CATSREAGANTGELFF | TGTGCCACCAGCAGAGAGGCGGGAGCGAACACCGGGGAGCTGTTTTTT
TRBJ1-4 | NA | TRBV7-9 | CASSFGGDGNEKLFF | TGTGCCAGCAGCTTTGGGGGGGACGGGAATGAAAAACTGTTTTTT
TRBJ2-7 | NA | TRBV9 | CASSVETGSYEQYF | TGTGCCAGCAGCGTAGAAACAGGGTCCTACGAGCAGTACTTC
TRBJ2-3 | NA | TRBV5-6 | CASSITGLRGTDTQYF | TGTGCCAGCAGCATTACAGGGCTAAGGGGCACAGATACGCAGTATTTT
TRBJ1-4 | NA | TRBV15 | CATSRTGFGGEKLFF | TGTGCCACCAGCAGGACGGGCTTTGGGGGCGAGAAACTGTTTTTT
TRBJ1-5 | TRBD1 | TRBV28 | CASKGATNQPQHF | TGTGCCAGCAAGGGGGCTACGAATCAGCCCCAGCATTTT
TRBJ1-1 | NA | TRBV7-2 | CASSPSSGVSAFF | TGTGCCAGCAGCCCATCCTCCGGGGTGAGTGCTTTCTTT
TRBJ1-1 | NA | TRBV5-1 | CASSLDVGLEGFF | TGCGCCAGCAGCTTGGATGTTGGCCTTGAGGGTTTCTTT
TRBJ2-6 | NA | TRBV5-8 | CASSLGQVPSGANVLTF | TGTGCCAGCAGCTTGGGACAGGTTCCCTCTGGGGCCAACGTCCTGACTTTC
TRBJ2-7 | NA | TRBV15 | CATSRDGRGYEQYF | TGTGCCACCAGCAGAGACGGGAGAGGCTACGAGCAGTACTTC
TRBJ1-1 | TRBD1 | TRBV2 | CATRTGGDTEAFF | TGTGCCACCAGGACAGGGGGTGACACTGAAGCTTTCTTT
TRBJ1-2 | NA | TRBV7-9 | CASSPAGFVGGYTF | TGTGCCAGCAGCCCAGCAGGGTTTGTCGGTGGCTACACCTTC
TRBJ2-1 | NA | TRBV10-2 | CARHLGVSSYNEQFF | TGCGCCAGACACCTAGGCGTCTCCTCCTACAATGAGCAGTTCTTC
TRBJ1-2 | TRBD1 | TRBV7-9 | CASRELGQGEGYTF | TGTGCCAGCAGGGAACTAGGACAGGGAGAAGGCTACACCTTC
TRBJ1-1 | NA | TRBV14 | CASSQDLTGVGAFF | TGTGCCAGCAGCCAAGATCTAACGGGAGTGGGAGCTTTCTTT
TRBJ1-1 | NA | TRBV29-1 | CSVTSHRQGRREAFF | TGCAGCGTTACTTCCCACCGGCAGGGAAGAAGGGAAGCTTTCTTT
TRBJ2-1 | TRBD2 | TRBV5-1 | CASSHGLADSSYNEQFF | TGCGCCAGCAGCCACGGACTAGCGGACAGCTCCTACAATGAGCAGTTCTTC
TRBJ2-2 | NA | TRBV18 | CASVRTENTGELFF | TGTGCCAGTGTCCGGACAGAGAACACCGGGGAGCTGTTTTTT
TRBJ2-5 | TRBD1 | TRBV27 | CASSGTDQETQYF | TGTGCCAGCAGTGGGACAGACCAAGAGACCCAGTACTTC
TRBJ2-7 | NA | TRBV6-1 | CASSETTTYEQYF | TGTGCCAGCAGTGAGACAACCACCTACGAGCAGTACTTC
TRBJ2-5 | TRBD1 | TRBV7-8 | CATWWGQGQETQYF | TGTGCCACCTGGTGGGGACAGGGTCAAGAGACCCAGTACTTC
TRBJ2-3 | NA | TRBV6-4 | CASSEAHSTDTQYF | TGTGCCAGCAGTGAAGCCCATTCCACAGATACGCAGTATTTT
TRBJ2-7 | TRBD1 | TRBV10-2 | CASRFGQGAYEQYF | TGCGCCAGCAGGTTCGGACAGGGGGCCTACGAGCAGTACTTC
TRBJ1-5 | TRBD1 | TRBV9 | CASSDGTGVYQPQHF | TGTGCCAGCAGCGACGGGACAGGGGTTTATCAGCCCCAGCATTTT
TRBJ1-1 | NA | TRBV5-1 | CASSLAPLGTEAFF | TGCGCCAGCAGCTTGGCACCCCTCGGCACTGAAGCTTTCTTT
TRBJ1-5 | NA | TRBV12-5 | CASAYRDQPQHF | TGTGCTAGTGCCTACAGGGATCAGCCCCAGCATTTT
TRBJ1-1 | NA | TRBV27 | CASSNRGGRLNTEAFF | TGTGCCAGCAGCAATAGGGGGGGCCGCCTGAACACTGAAGCTTTCTTT
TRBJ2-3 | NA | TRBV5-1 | CASLRKSSGSTDTQYF | TGCGCCAGCCTAAGAAAAAGCAGCGGGAGCACAGATACGCAGTATTTT
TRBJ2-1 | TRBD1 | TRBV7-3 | CASSLMWAGGSSYNEQFF | TGTGCCAGCAGCTTAATGTGGGCAGGGGGAAGCTCCTACAATGAGCAGTTCTTC
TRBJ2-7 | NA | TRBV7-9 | CASSPHGSSYEQYF | TGTGCCAGCAGCCCCCACGGGAGCTCCTACGAGCAGTACTTC
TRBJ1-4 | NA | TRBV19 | CASSWGGNEKLFF | TGTGCCAGTAGTTGGGGCGGTAATGAAAAACTGTTTTTT
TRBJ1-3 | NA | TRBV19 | CASSPPRGRDSGNTIYF | TGTGCCAGTAGTCCTCCCCGAGGGAGAGACTCTGGAAACACCATATATTTT
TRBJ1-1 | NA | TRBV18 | CASSHGSEAFF | TGTGCCAGCTCACACGGGTCTGAAGCTTTCTTT
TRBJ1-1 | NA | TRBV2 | CASSELTLGATDTEAFF | TGTGCCAGCAGTGAGTTAACATTGGGGGCGACGGACACTGAAGCTTTCTTT
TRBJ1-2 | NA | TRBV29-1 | CSVEVAGGYTF | TGCAGCGTTGAAGTCGCCGGGGGCTACACCTTC
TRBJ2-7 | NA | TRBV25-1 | CASSGNWRPYEQYF | TGTGCCAGCAGTGGAAACTGGAGGCCCTACGAGCAGTACTTC
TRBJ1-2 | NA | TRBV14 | CASSPPRAGKANYGYTF | TGTGCCAGCAGCCCCCCTCGGGCAGGGAAGGCTAACTATGGCTACACCTTC
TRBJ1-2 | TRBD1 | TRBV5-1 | CASSWSGTGGAEGYTF | TGCGCCAGCAGCTGGTCCGGGACAGGGGGTGCGGAAGGCTACACCTTC